The rows below give T cell receptor beta chains drawn from one sample of a study of blood T cell repertoires in COVID-19. The protocol was immunoSEQ multiplex PCR, while the TCRdb copy is restricted to in-frame clones and leaves out a portion. Of hundreds of thousands of clones listed, about nine tenths are singletons. The sample taken for sequencing was PBMCs or T cells enriched from blood (not recorded which). These TCRs come from a woman in her 30s with acute COVID-19. Both conserved end residues are part of each CDR3. The D gene is left open where the match is weak. Clone size is given for some rows only: seen once, a few or many times, or a class if the clone is expanded.

>TRBJ1-5|TRBV5-6|NA|NA
CASSLAGQPQHF
TGTGCCAGCAGCTTGGCCGGTCAGCCCCAGCATTTT
>TRBJ2-2|TRBV6-1|NA|NA
CASSERWRANTGELFF
TGTGCCAGCAGTGAACGATGGCGGGCCAACACCGGGGAGCTGTTTTTT
>TRBJ1-2|TRBV5-1|NA|NA
CASNGRDNYGYTF
TGCGCCAGCAACGGCAGGGATAACTATGGCTACACCTTC
>TRBJ2-7|TRBV11-2|many|NA
CASSPVGGYEQYF
TGTGCCAGCAGCCCAGTTGGAGGGTACGAGCAGTACTTC
>TRBJ1-5|TRBV28|NA|NA
CASSPDSQNQPQHF
TGTGCCAGCAGTCCGGACAGCCAGAATCAGCCCCAGCATTTT
>TRBJ2-7|TRBV7-8|few|NA
CASSPIPDRKEEQYF
TGTGCCAGCAGCCCCATCCCCGACAGGAAAGAGGAGCAGTACTTC
>TRBJ2-3|TRBV27|once|NA
CASSLSSGDITDTQYF
TGTGCCAGCAGTTTATCGTCTGGGGACATCACTGATACGCAGTATTTT
>TRBJ2-1|TRBV5-1|NA|TRBD1
CASSEGIIRGLYNEQFF
TGCGCCAGCAGCGAGGGGATTATAAGGGGGCTCTACAATGAGCAGTTCTTC
>TRBJ1-6|TRBV7-2|NA|NA
CASSSTGMPYNSPLHF
TGTGCCAGCAGCTCCACAGGGATGCCCTATAATTCACCCCTCCACTTT
>TRBJ1-1|TRBV28|few|TRBD1
CASSSGGAWLAFF
TGTGCCAGCAGTTCAGGGGGCGCTTGGCTAGCTTTCTTT
>TRBJ2-7|TRBV12-3/TRBV12-4|NA|TRBD1
CASSTGVYEQYF
TGTGCCAGCAGTACAGGGGTTTACGAGCAGTACTTC
>TRBJ2-2|TRBV10-1|NA|NA
CASSERGSGELFF
TGCGCCAGCAGTGAGAGGGGCTCCGGGGAGCTGTTTTTT
>TRBJ2-3|TRBV24-1|NA|TRBD2
CATSDRAGDVADTQYF
TGTGCCACCAGTGATAGGGCGGGGGACGTGGCAGATACGCAGTATTTT
>TRBJ2-3|TRBV10-3|NA|NA
CAISGLTDTQYF
TGTGCCATCAGTGGTCTCACAGATACGCAGTATTTT
>TRBJ2-4|TRBV7-2|once|NA
CASSAYGGGKNIQYF
TGTGCCAGCAGCGCGTACGGGGGTGGCAAAAACATTCAGTACTTC
>TRBJ2-7|TRBV7-9|NA|NA
CASSPRATYEQYF
TGTGCCAGCAGCCCCAGGGCCACCTACGAGCAGTACTTC
>TRBJ1-5|TRBV19|once|NA
CASKGPGPSAQHF
TGTGCCAGTAAGGGTCCAGGGCCCTCCGCCCAGCATTTT
>TRBJ2-3|TRBV6-5|NA|NA
CASSYSPETDTQYF
TGTGCCAGCAGTTACTCGCCAGAAACAGATACGCAGTATTTT
>TRBJ1-1|TRBV24-1|NA|TRBD1
CATSDSGTGSEAFF
TGTGCCACCAGTGATTCCGGGACAGGGTCGGAAGCTTTCTTT
>TRBJ2-1|TRBV9|NA|TRBD2
CASSGGGGYYNEQFF
TGTGCCAGCAGCGGCGGCGGGGGTTACTACAATGAGCAGTTCTTC
>TRBJ1-3|TRBV28|once|TRBD1
CASSPGQAGNTIYF
TGTGCCAGCAGTCCGGGACAGGCTGGAAACACCATATATTTT
>TRBJ2-5|TRBV6-6|NA|TRBD2
CASSYSRGGKHETQYF
TGTGCCAGCAGTTACTCTCGGGGGGGCAAGCATGAGACCCAGTACTTC
>TRBJ1-1|TRBV10-3|few|TRBD1
CATKQGPTEAFF
TGTGCCACTAAACAGGGGCCCACTGAAGCTTTCTTT
>TRBJ2-1|TRBV6-6|NA|NA
CASRIISSGGEQFF
TGTGCCAGCAGAATAATATCTTCTGGGGGGGAGCAGTTCTTC
>TRBJ1-1|TRBV5-1|once|NA
CASSLDRVNTEAFF
TGCGCCAGCAGCTTGGACAGGGTGAACACTGAAGCTTTCTTT
>TRBJ2-1|TRBV11-2|NA|TRBD2
CASTSGGIYNEQFF
TGTGCCAGTACGAGCGGGGGTATATACAATGAGCAGTTCTTC
>TRBJ1-3|TRBV4-1|NA|TRBD1
CASSQGRADRDGNTIYF
TGCGCCAGCAGCCAAGGGAGAGCAGACAGGGATGGAAACACCATATATTTT
>TRBJ1-1|TRBV14|NA|NA
CASRRLYSNTEAFF
TGTGCCAGCAGACGCCTCTACTCGAACACTGAAGCTTTCTTT
>TRBJ2-5|TRBV19|NA|NA
CASSPVPTTETQYF
TGTGCCAGTAGCCCAGTCCCGACAACAGAGACCCAGTACTTC
>TRBJ2-1|TRBV10-3|NA|TRBD1
CAIRDRGRNEQFF
TGTGCCATCAGAGACAGGGGGCGGAATGAGCAGTTCTTC
>TRBJ1-2|TRBV5-6|NA|TRBD1
CASSLYKGAGYTF
TGTGCCAGCAGCTTGTATAAGGGGGCTGGCTACACCTTC